These 14 T cell receptor beta chains were sequenced from one sample in a study of T cells in Graves' hyperthyroidism and ophthalmopathy. RNA transcripts yielded amplified TCR beta CDR3 regions. Carried out on the TCR CDR3, a first-round RT-PCR used the HTBI primer set. TCRdb called the multiplex PCR reads again in MiXCR, with one record for every CDR3 protein. The sample has 300,000 to 450,000 distinct CDR3 sequences, roughly 15% seen once. The source material was blood. Source of these receptors: a woman in her 30s with Graves' ophthalmopathy.

This clonotype came up many times. V gene TRBV6-1 combines with J gene TRBJ1-1; no clear D. This CDR3 has 13 amino acids. The V end lost 2 bases, the J end lost 7 bases, and 11 bases lay between the germline ends. Germline CDR1 MNHNS, CDR2 SASEGT. This CDR3 is CASSESNLREAFF. Written as DNA, the CDR3 is TGTGCCAGCAGTGAATCAAACTTGCGTGAAGCTTTCTTT.

This clonotype was picked up many times. The chain couples TRBV30 to TRBJ2-7, with D hard to call. Trimming took off 4 bases at V and 4 bases at J, with 14 bases between the two ends. Germline V gives CDR1 GTSNPN, CDR2 SVGIG (reference sequence). This CDR3 has 13 residues. CDR3 protein: CAWTGTAFYEQYF. The CDR3 DNA follows: TGTGCCTGGACAGGCACGGCTTTTTACGAGCAGTACTTC.

Ten or more counts support this clonotype. The chain carries TRBV20-1 and TRBJ1-5; D is perhaps TRBD1 (5 bases). V lost 0 bases, J lost 9 bases, and 18 bases lay in between. CDR3 size: 15 residues. Germline V gives CDR1 DFQATT, CDR2 SNEGSKA (reference sequence). CDR3 coding DNA: TGCAGTGCTAGAGATGCTAGGGGCCCTCAGGGGCCCCAGCATTTT. Its translation is CSARDARGPQGPQHF.

This clonotype was recorded at least ten times. The chain has TRBV6-2 or TRBV6-3 and TRBJ2-1, with 7 bases lining up with TRBD1. Germline loops: CDR1 MNHEY, CDR2 SVGEGT. V gave up 0 bases and J gave up 1 base; unmatched junction bases: 3. The CDR3 sequence is 16 residues long. Written as DNA, the CDR3 is TGTGCCAGCAGTTACTCTAGGACAGGATCCTACAATGAGCAGTTCTTC. It specifies CASSYSRTGSYNEQFF.

In its sample, this clonotype was seen many times. A read error may account for a junction end that differs from germline. The V gene is TRBV7-7, the J gene TRBJ2-2; 12 nucleotides match TRBD1. This CDR3 has 16 residues. The V gene's germline CDR1 is SSHAT and CDR2 FNYEAQ (reference sequence). In nucleotides, the CDR3 is TGTGCTAGCAGCCGGGGACAGGGGGCGGACACCGGGGAGCTGTTTTTT. It is translated as CASSRGQGADTGELFF.

This clonotype came up a few times. The chain recombines TRBV6-1 with TRBJ1-1, with 7 bases identical to TRBD1. Germline V gene sequence: CDR1 MNHNS, CDR2 SASEGT. Unmatched junction bases numbered 9, after V lost 10 bases and J lost 1 base. The CDR3 has 14 residues. The DNA of the CDR3 is TGTGCCACCCCAAAGGGGGCGCGGAACACTGAAGCTTTCTTT. It specifies CATPKGARNTEAFF.

This clonotype has ten or more counts. The chain employs TRBV15 and TRBJ1-1; D is perhaps TRBD1 (6 bases). Germline CDR1 and CDR2: LNHNV and YYDKDF (reference sequence). CDR3 length: 14 residues. The V end was cut by 1 base, the J end by 6 bases, with 12 bases between. The CDR3 is CATSRVTGWAEAFF. For the CDR3, the DNA is TGTGCCACCAGCAGAGTTACAGGGTGGGCTGAAGCTTTCTTT.

This clonotype was recorded at least ten times. The rearrangement uses TRBV3-1 and TRBJ1-5, with D maybe TRBD1 (5 bases). In germline, CDR1 is LGHDT, CDR2 YNNKEL (reference sequence). Trimming took 5 bases from V and 2 from J, leaving 16 bases between them. This CDR3 has 16 amino acids. CDR3 loop: CASSDPTSRGNQPQHF. The CDR3 bases are TGTGCCAGCAGCGACCCGACGAGCAGGGGCAATCAGCCCCAGCATTTT.

Many counts were recorded for this clonotype. The chain couples TRBV12-3 or TRBV12-4 to TRBJ2-7; 12 positions agree with TRBD2. CDR3 size: 16 residues. Germline trimming cut 8 bases from V and 6 bases from J; bases unmatched to any gene: 14. The CDR3 here is CASSTSGGIPRGEQYF. The CDR3, as DNA: TGTGCCAGCTCTACTAGCGGGGGGATTCCTCGGGGCGAGCAGTACTTC.

This clonotype was observed at least ten times. This CDR3 reads CAIRTQGQGSGNTIYF. The DNA of the CDR3 is TGTGCCATCAGGACACAGGGGCAAGGCTCTGGAAACACCATATATTTT. The chain recombines TRBV10-3 with TRBJ1-3; 7 bases are a match to TRBD1. Germline loops: CDR1 ENHRY, CDR2 SYGVKD. V was pared by 6 bases and J by 0 bases, with 8 bases of the junction left unmatched. This CDR3 is 16 amino acids long.

The table lists this clonotype with many counts. The chain uses TRBV28 and TRBJ2-1; perhaps TRBD1 as D (6 bases). Trimming cost V 5 bases and J 6 bases, with 14 bases left between them. CDR1 and CDR2 (germline): MDHEN, SYDVKM. The CDR3 contains 14 residues. The CDR3 loop reads CASSAGDASNEQFF. The DNA of the CDR3 is TGTGCCAGCAGTGCAGGGGATGCAAGCAATGAGCAGTTCTTC.

This clonotype was detected many times. V and J are TRBV28 and TRBJ2-7; D gene ambiguous. Germline values: CDR1 MDHEN, CDR2 SYDVKM. The CDR3 is 14 amino acids. V was cut by 1 base and J by 2 bases, with 9 bases left in between. The CDR3 protein is CASSLLGRTYEQYF. The CDR3 DNA reads as TGTGCCAGCAGTTTATTGGGCAGAACCTACGAGCAGTACTTC.

This clonotype occurred many times. The rearrangement links TRBV20-1 to TRBJ1-4, with 7 bases identical to TRBD1. CDR1 DFQATT and CDR2 SNEGSKA come from the germline V gene (reference sequence). V trimming: 5 bases; J trimming: 5 bases; junction bases outside the gene matches: 2. The CDR3 totals 12 residues. CDR3 in amino acids: CSAGTENEKLFF. CDR3 in DNA: TGCAGTGCTGGGACAGAGAATGAAAAACTGTTTTTT.

This clonotype was counted ten times or more. J is TRBJ1-2 and V is TRBV7-8; weak D call: TRBD1 (6 bases). CDR3 length equals 14 residues. Germline loops: CDR1 SGHVS, CDR2 FQNEAQ. V shed 3 bases and J shed 6 bases, with 14 bases lying between them. Here the CDR3 reads CASSFIQGSDGYTF. Here the CDR3 DNA reads TGTGCCAGCAGCTTTATACAGGGCTCCGATGGCTACACCTTC.